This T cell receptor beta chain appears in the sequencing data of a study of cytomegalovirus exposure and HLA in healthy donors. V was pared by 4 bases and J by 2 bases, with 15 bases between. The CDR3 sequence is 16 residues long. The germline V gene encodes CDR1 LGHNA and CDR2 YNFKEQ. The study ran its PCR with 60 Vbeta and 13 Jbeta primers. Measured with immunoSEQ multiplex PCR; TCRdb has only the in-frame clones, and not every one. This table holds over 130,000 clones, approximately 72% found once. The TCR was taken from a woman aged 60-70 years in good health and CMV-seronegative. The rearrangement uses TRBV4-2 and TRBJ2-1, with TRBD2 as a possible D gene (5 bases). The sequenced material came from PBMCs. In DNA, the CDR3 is TGTGCCAGCAGCCCCTCCTCCGGGATTACCTACAATGAGCAGTTCTTC. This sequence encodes CASSPSSGITYNEQFF.